Each of the 4 T cell receptor beta chains below was sequenced from the same sample in a study of CD8+ T cells in alopecia areata. Stated treatment: oral pan-JAK inhibitor, 5-10 mg twice daily. RNA extraction and reverse transcription yielded cDNA as sequencing template. Measured with immunoSEQ multiplex PCR; TCRdb has only the in-frame clones, and not every one. The sample has 200,000 or so clones, 43% seen once. Specimen: CD4+ T cells sorted from blood, collected between weeks 36 and 40, from a patient treated with tofacitinib. The receptors originated from a human donor with alopecia areata.

Details on this clone: This specimen includes other DNA sequences encoding the same CDR3. The V call is TRBV4-2, the J call TRBJ2-3; D is unresolved. The CDR3 sequence is 14 residues long. Germline CDR1 LGHNA, CDR2 YNFKEQ. V dropped 0 bases and J dropped 3 bases, with 7 bases sitting between them. CDR3 coding DNA: TGTGCCAGCAGCCAAGACCCAAGAACAGATACGCAGTATTTT. Its translation is CASSQDPRTDTQYF.

The genes are TRBV30 and TRBJ1-1, with a tentative D call TRBD1 (5 bases). This CDR3 has 13 amino acids. Germline CDR1 GTSNPN, CDR2 SVGIG (reference sequence). V gave up 7 bases and J gave up 6 bases, with 18 bases separating them. CDR3 nucleotides: TGTGCCTATGCGACAGTGGCGGCTTCTGAAGCTTTCTTT. Translating gives CAYATVAASEAFF.

This clone was found a few times. V and J are TRBV27 and TRBJ2-2; D uncertain. Germline V gene sequence: CDR1 MNHEY, CDR2 SMNVEV (reference sequence). The CDR3 is 12 amino acids. Trimming shortened V by 5 bases and J by 6 bases, and 7 bases separated the two germline ends. The CDR3 region is CASSRGAGELFF. In nucleotides, the CDR3 is TGTGCCAGCAGTCGAGGAGCCGGGGAGCTGTTTTTT.

The rearrangement uses TRBV30 and TRBJ2-1; D unclear. The CDR3 sequence is 11 residues long. Trimming removed 7 bases at V and 8 bases at J, with 12 bases between. Per the germline V gene, CDR1 is GTSNPN and CDR2 is SVGIG (reference sequence). CDR3 amino acids: CASNPTDEQFF. The CDR3 DNA follows: TGTGCCTCCAACCCTACGGATGAGCAGTTCTTC.